This T cell receptor beta chain was found in a study of PD-L1 blockade in urothelial cancer. Across the whole study: About 85% of the 29 patients were males with bladder-origin urothelial cancer.

V was pared by 5 bases and J by 6 bases, with 7 bases of the junction left unmatched. Germline CDR1 MNHNS, CDR2 SASEGT. The CDR3 is made up of 14 amino acids. On this clone itself: Its target is not known.

Study results and limitations: Stronger expansion of tumor-associated clones in blood at 3 weeks distinguished durable-benefit patients.

The time point is: pretreatment peripheral blood. Peripheral blood mononuclear cells were collected from every patient before and during treatment, yielding between 1 and 8 samples per patient. PCRs were each spiked with synthetic TCR analog templates. Profiled with immunoSEQ multiplex PCR; TCRdb holds only in-frame clones, not every one. This table has about 35,000 clones, 65% to 90% appearing once. The source material was PBMCs, sampled around atezolizumab (anti-PD-L1) treatment. The source of this sequence is a man aged 55 to 70 with urothelial cancer. The chain carries TRBV6-1 and TRBJ2-7; 10 bases map to TRBD1. The CDR3 region has the DNA TGTGCCAGCAGTTCCGGGACAGGGGCCTTCGAGCAGTACTTC. Its protein is CASSSGTGAFEQYF.